The present entry profiles one T cell receptor (beta chain) with its context. Antigen: not known. This entry is derived from a study of T cell responses to AZD1222 COVID-19 vaccine. General study points: Breadth and depth of Spike-specific TCRs rose after two AZD1222 doses. Spike was spanned by vaccine-associated CD4 TCRs, which were dominant at 160-218 and 743-854. Baseline antibody screening turned up just six or seven seropositive AZD1222 recipients.

Measured with immunoSEQ multiplex PCR; TCRdb has only the in-frame clones, and not every one. The repertoire consists of 80,000 to 100,000 clones, with 80% to 90% occurring once and the leading ten covering 3.4%. The analysis combined second doses at about 4 or about 12 weeks. The CDR3 extends over 15 amino acids. Trimming stripped 2 bases from V and 4 bases from J, with 12 bases between. The germline gives CDR1 MDHEN, CDR2 SYDVKM. The material sequenced was peripheral blood, taken 28 days after the second AZD1222 dose. The receptor comes from an adult who received the AZD1222 COVID-19 vaccine. J is TRBJ1-3 and V is TRBV28; D call uncertain. In DNA form, the CDR3 reads TGTGCCAGCAGTTTAGGAGGTCTAGGCGGAAACACCATATATTTT. It yields the protein CASSLGGLGGNTIYF.